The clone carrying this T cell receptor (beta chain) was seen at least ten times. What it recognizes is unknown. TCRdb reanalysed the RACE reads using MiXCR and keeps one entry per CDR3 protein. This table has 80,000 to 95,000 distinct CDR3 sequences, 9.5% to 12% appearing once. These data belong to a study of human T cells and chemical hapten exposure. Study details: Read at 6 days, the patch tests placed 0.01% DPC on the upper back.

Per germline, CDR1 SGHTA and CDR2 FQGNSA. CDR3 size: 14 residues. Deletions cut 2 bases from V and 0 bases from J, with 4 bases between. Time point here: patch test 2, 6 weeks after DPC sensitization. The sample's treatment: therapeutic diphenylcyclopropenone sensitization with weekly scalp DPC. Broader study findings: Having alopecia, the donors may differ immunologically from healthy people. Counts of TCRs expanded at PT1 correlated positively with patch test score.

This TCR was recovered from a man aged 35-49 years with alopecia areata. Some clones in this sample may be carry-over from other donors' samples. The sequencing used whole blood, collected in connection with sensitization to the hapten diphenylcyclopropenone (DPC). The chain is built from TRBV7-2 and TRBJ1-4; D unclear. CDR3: CASSLIATNEKLFF. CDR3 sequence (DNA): TGTGCCAGCAGCTTAATAGCAACTAATGAAAAACTGTTTTTT. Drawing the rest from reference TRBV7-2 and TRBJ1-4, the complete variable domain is GAGVSQSPSNKVTEKGKDVELRCDPISGHTALYWYRQSLGQGLEFLIYFQGNSAPDKSGLPSDRFSAERTGGSVSTLTIQRTQQEDSAVYLCASSLIATNEKLFFGSGTQLSVL.